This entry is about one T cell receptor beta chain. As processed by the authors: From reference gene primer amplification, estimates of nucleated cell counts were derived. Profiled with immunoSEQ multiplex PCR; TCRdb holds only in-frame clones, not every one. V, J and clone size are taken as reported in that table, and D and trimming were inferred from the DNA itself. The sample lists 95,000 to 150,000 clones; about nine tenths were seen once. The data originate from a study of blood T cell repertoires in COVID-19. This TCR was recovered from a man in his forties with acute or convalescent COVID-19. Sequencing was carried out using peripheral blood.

The CDR3 DNA reads TGTGCCAGCAGTTACCTAGGGGGCGACTATGGCTACACCTTC. It codes for CASSYLGGDYGYTF. The J gene is TRBJ1-2, the V gene TRBV6-5, with 7 bases identical to TRBD1. Germline trimming cut 2 bases from V and 3 bases from J; bases unmatched to any gene: 3. The CDR3 covers 14 residues. Germline CDR1 MNHEY, CDR2 SVGAGI.